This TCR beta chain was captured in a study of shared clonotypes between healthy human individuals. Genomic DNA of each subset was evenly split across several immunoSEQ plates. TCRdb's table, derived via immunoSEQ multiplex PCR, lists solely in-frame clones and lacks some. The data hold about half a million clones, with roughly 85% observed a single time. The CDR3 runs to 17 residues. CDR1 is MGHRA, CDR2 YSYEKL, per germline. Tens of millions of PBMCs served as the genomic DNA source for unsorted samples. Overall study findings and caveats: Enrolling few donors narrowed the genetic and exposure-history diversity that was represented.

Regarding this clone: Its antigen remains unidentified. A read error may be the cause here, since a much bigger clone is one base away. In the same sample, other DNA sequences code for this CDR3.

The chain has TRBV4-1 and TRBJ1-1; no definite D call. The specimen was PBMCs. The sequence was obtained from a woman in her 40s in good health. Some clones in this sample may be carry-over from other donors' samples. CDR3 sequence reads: CASSQRTLRAMNTEAFF. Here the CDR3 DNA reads TGCGCCAGCAGCCAACGTACCCTCAGAGCCATGAACACTGAAGCTTTTTTT.